Listed below are T cell receptor beta chains from one sample, sequenced in a study of blood T cell repertoires in COVID-19. Sequencing was performed with immunoSEQ multiplex PCR; in TCRdb, only in-frame clones are kept and a portion is missing. The sample shows 400,000 to 450,000 clones, about nine tenths of them seen only once. Sequencing was performed on peripheral blood. The receptors derive from a woman younger than 45 with active or convalescent COVID-19. CDR3s include the opening cysteine and the closing phenylalanine or tryptophan. D genes are given only for firm matches. Clone size is not always given. Where it is, it says once, few, many or a class for expanded clones.

v_gene	len	abundance	j_gene	d_gene	CDR3nt	CDR3aa
TRBV6-5	13	-	TRBJ1-1	-	TGTGCCAGCAGTTACCCGGGTTGGGTTTCAGCTTTCTTT	CASSYPGWVSAFF
TRBV9	18	-	TRBJ2-1	TRBD2	TGTGCCAGCAGCGTAGCCCCGGGACTAGCGGGGGGAACCAATGAGCAGTTCTTC	CASSVAPGLAGGTNEQFF
TRBV7-9	15	-	TRBJ2-3	-	TGTGCCAGCAGCTTACGGGAGCTGAGCACAGATACGCAGTATTTT	CASSLRELSTDTQYF
TRBV3-1/TRBV3-2	13	-	TRBJ1-2	-	TGTGCCAGCAGCCCTCTCGGGTCCTATGGCTACACCTTC	CASSPLGSYGYTF
TRBV6-6	15	once	TRBJ1-2	-	TGTGCCAGCAGTTACGCGGACATCCCGTTTGGTGGCTACACCTTC	CASSYADIPFGGYTF
TRBV18	15	-	TRBJ1-2	TRBD1	TGTGCCAGCTCACCACAACGGGACAGCGCTTATGGCTACACCTTC	CASSPQRDSAYGYTF
TRBV6-2/TRBV6-3	11	-	TRBJ1-4	-	TGTGCCAGCAGTGACGGGGGAAAACTGTTTTTT	CASSDGGKLFF
TRBV4-2	16	once	TRBJ2-1	TRBD2	TGTGCCAGCAGCCAAGAACAAGCGGGGGGGCCGTGGGAGCAGTTCTTC	CASSQEQAGGPWEQFF
TRBV4-1	17	-	TRBJ1-1	-	TGCGCCAGCAGCCTCAAACCAGCCGAGGGCACGAACACTGAAGCTTTCTTT	CASSLKPAEGTNTEAFF
TRBV11-2	14	-	TRBJ2-7	TRBD1	TGTGCCAGCAGACCCGGGACAGGGTCCTACGAGCAGTACTTC	CASRPGTGSYEQYF
TRBV2	15	once	TRBJ1-5	-	TGTGCCAGCAGTGAAGCGCTTGCCAGCAGGCAGCCCCAGCATTTT	CASSEALASRQPQHF
TRBV19	18	-	TRBJ2-7	-	TGTGCCAGTAGTATAGATTGGGACATACCTAGGGGCCCCTACGAGCAGTACTTC	CASSIDWDIPRGPYEQYF
TRBV4-2	17	once	TRBJ2-1	TRBD2	TGTGCCAGCAGCCCGGGACTAGCGGGAGGGTACAATGCGGAGCAGTTCTTC	CASSPGLAGGYNAEQFF
TRBV19	15	-	TRBJ2-2	-	TGTGCCAGTAAGCTTGGAAGGGGGAACACCGGGGAGCTGTTTTTT	CASKLGRGNTGELFF
TRBV18	15	-	TRBJ1-3	TRBD1	TGTGCCAGCTCACTTACAGGGGAGGCAGGAAACACCATATATTTT	CASSLTGEAGNTIYF
TRBV5-4	16	-	TRBJ2-1	TRBD2	TGTGCCAGCAGCTCCAGGAATAGCGGGGCCTTGAATGAGCAGTTCTTC	CASSSRNSGALNEQFF
TRBV7-6	16	-	TRBJ2-2	TRBD1	TGTGCCAGCAGCTGGTCGGGACAGATTTCGACCGGGGAGCTGTTTTTT	CASSWSGQISTGELFF
TRBV7-2	19	-	TRBJ1-3	-	TGTGCCAGCAGCCCTGGTGGGGGTCGGGGGATCGTCTCTGGAAACACCATATATTTT	CASSPGGGRGIVSGNTIYF
TRBV18	13	-	TRBJ1-1	-	TGTGCCAGCTCACCAGCCAGGGACACTGAAGCTTTCTTT	CASSPARDTEAFF
TRBV7-9	12	-	TRBJ1-2	-	TGTGCCAGCAGATCCGTGGGGCAGGGCTACACCTTC	CASRSVGQGYTF
TRBV29-1	15	-	TRBJ2-7	TRBD2	TGCAGCGTTGAAGGGGGAATAGCGGGGTACTACGAGCAGTACTTC	CSVEGGIAGYYEQYF
TRBV12-3/TRBV12-4	12	-	TRBJ1-1	-	TGTGCCAGCAGCTCCACAGAGATTGAAGCTTTTTTT	CASSSTEIEAFF
TRBV6-1	14	-	TRBJ1-6	-	TGTGCCAGCAGTGAATCTGGACTCGGTTCACCCCTCCACTTT	CASSESGLGSPLHF